This is a list of T cell receptor beta chains from one sample in a study of cytomegalovirus exposure and HLA in healthy donors. Here immunoSEQ multiplex PCR was the method, and the copy in TCRdb shows in-frame clones only, minus some. The table records about 110,000 clones, roughly 82% of them present only once. The sample was PBMCs. Source of these receptors: a young man in good health and CMV-seropositive. Both conserved end residues are part of each CDR3. Fields, in order: V gene, J gene, CDR3 length, CDR3 protein.

>TRBV7-9|TRBJ1-2|14
CASSLVMDSYGYTF
>TRBV15|TRBJ2-7|13
CATSSQTSGEQYF
>TRBV6-5|TRBJ1-4|15
CASSWSGQGAEKLFF
>TRBV7-9|TRBJ1-2|15
CSSSLMPSRIYGYTF
>TRBV4-1|TRBJ2-7|14
CASSRRGRGDEQYF
>TRBV7-6|TRBJ2-5|17
CASTTSSGTSGVETQYF
>TRBV5-6|TRBJ1-3|15
CASTQQIGSGNTIYF
>TRBV6-4|TRBJ2-3|15
CASSDSTRSTDTQYF
>TRBV15|TRBJ2-1|15
CATSTFSGGASEQFF
>TRBV5-6|TRBJ2-5|13
CASSLVPGETQYF
>TRBV30|TRBJ1-3|14
CAWSLQTYGNTIYF
>TRBV4-2|TRBJ2-7|15
CASSQEDDSFYEQYF
>TRBV7-9|TRBJ2-7|14
CASSWGTSFYEQYF
>TRBV2|NA|13
CASSGGPRHEQYF
>TRBV18|TRBJ2-7|12
CASSPGGNEQYF
>TRBV5-1|TRBJ2-2|18
CASSLAPGLTSNTGELFF
>TRBV6-5|TRBJ2-2|15
CASPRGLSDTGELFF
>TRBV2|TRBJ2-1|14
CASSVNRLGNEQFF
>TRBV5-6|TRBJ2-4|16
CASSLETGGVVDIQYF
>TRBV7-8|TRBJ1-3|16
CASSPRDFVSGNTIYF
>TRBV2|TRBJ2-1|16
CASSERLGRPYNEQFF
>TRBV9|TRBJ2-7|13
CASSVGDSSEQYF
>TRBV7-9|TRBJ2-7|12
CSSSSVSYEQYF
>TRBV7-7|TRBJ2-7|18
CASSPLLAGGWSSYEQYF
>TRBV5-1|TRBJ1-5|14
CASSAGAGGQPQHF
>TRBV9|TRBJ1-1|14
CASSVGAGVTEAFF
>TRBV7-3|TRBJ1-1|13
CASSLKQGTEAFF